The rows below give T cell receptor beta chains drawn from one sample of a study of blood T cell repertoires in COVID-19. The protocol was immunoSEQ multiplex PCR, while the TCRdb copy is restricted to in-frame clones and leaves out a portion. The sample lists around 85,000 clones, approximately 90% seen once, with over 5% in the top ten. Sequencing was carried out using peripheral blood. These receptors were taken from a man in his 60s with acute or convalescent COVID-19. Both conserved end residues are part of each CDR3. Each record gives: J gene, D gene, CDR3 length, clone size, V gene, CDR3 DNA, CDR3 protein. The D gene is left open where the match is weak. Not all rows give a size; the values are once, few, many and, for expanded clones, a class.

TRBJ1-3 | TRBD1 | 16 | NA | TRBV18 | TGTGCCAGCTCACACTCCGGGACAGGGACTGGAAACACCATATATTTT | CASSHSGTGTGNTIYF
TRBJ2-2 | TRBD1 | 14 | NA | TRBV10-3 | TGTGCCACGACTACCGGGACAGACACCGGGGAGCTGTTTTTT | CATTTGTDTGELFF
TRBJ2-1 | TRBD2 | 15 | NA | TRBV7-2 | TGTGCCAGCAGCTCCATAGCGGGGGGTAGGTATGAGCAGTTCTTC | CASSSIAGGRYEQFF
TRBJ2-5 | TRBD2 | 15 | once | TRBV5-4 | TGTGCCAGCAGCCCGACTAGCGGGGGAGGAAGCACCCAGTACTTC | CASSPTSGGGSTQYF
TRBJ2-1 | TRBD2 | 16 | NA | TRBV24-1 | TGTGCCACCAGTGAATCCCTACGGGGGGGATACAATGAGCAGTTCTTC | CATSESLRGGYNEQFF
TRBJ1-2 | TRBD1 | 16 | NA | TRBV4-3 | TGCGCCAGCAGCCAAGAACTGACAGGGCTTATCTATGGCTACACCTTC | CASSQELTGLIYGYTF
TRBJ1-2 | NA | 17 | NA | TRBV9 | TGTGCCAGCAGCGTAGCAGCCGGGGGACCATCGGAGGGAGGCTACACCTTC | CASSVAAGGPSEGGYTF
TRBJ2-1 | NA | 12 | NA | TRBV11-2 | TGTGCCAGCAGTCTCGGCGGGGCTGAGCAGTTCTTC | CASSLGGAEQFF
TRBJ2-6 | NA | 17 | NA | TRBV19 | TGTGCCAGTAATAAAGACAGTGGAGTCTCTGGGGCCAACGTCCTGACTTTC | CASNKDSGVSGANVLTF
TRBJ2-1 | TRBD2 | 15 | NA | TRBV6-5 | TGTGCCAGCAGCACGGCTAGCGGGCCATACAATGAGCAGTTCTTC | CASSTASGPYNEQFF
TRBJ2-7 | NA | 16 | NA | TRBV18 | TGTGCCAGCTCACCCCCCCGGGGTTCAGGGGCTTACGAGCAGTACTTC | CASSPPRGSGAYEQYF
TRBJ1-3 | NA | 12 | NA | TRBV6-1 | TGTGCCAGCAGTGAACAGGGAAACACCATATATTTT | CASSEQGNTIYF
TRBJ1-1 | TRBD1 | 11 | NA | TRBV30 | TGTGCCTGGAGATTCGACAGGGTAGCTTTCTTT | CAWRFDRVAFF
TRBJ1-1 | NA | 13 | NA | TRBV12-3/TRBV12-4 | TGTGCCAGCAGTTTTAACAGGAACACTGAAGCTTTCTTT | CASSFNRNTEAFF
TRBJ2-1 | TRBD1 | 15 | NA | TRBV7-3 | TGTGCCAGCAGCCCCCTCGGACAGGGGGCGATTGAGCAGTTCTTC | CASSPLGQGAIEQFF
TRBJ1-4 | NA | 17 | NA | TRBV4-1 | TGCGCCAGCAGCCAAGAGGCAGGGTACCAGGGTAATGAAAAACTGTTTTTT | CASSQEAGYQGNEKLFF
TRBJ2-1 | TRBD1 | 14 | NA | TRBV7-3 | TGTGCCAGCAGCTTAGGACAGGGTCGGAATGAGCAGTTCTTC | CASSLGQGRNEQFF
TRBJ1-2 | TRBD1 | 16 | NA | TRBV29-1 | TGCAGCGTTGAAGCTCAACAGGGGGAGGAAGGATATGGCTACACCTTC | CSVEAQQGEEGYGYTF
TRBJ1-5 | TRBD1 | 21 | NA | TRBV24-1 | TGTGCCACCAGTGATTTGCGGGGGGACAGGGGGGGATTTGATAGCAATCAGCCCCAGCATTTT | CATSDLRGDRGGFDSNQPQHF
TRBJ2-5 | TRBD1 | 15 | NA | TRBV9 | TGTGCCAGCAGCCTGCGACAGGGGGCGGGTGAGACCCAGTACTTC | CASSLRQGAGETQYF
TRBJ1-4 | NA | 18 | NA | TRBV7-2 | TGTGCCAGCAGCTTAGGGAGGGGCAGCCATGCAACTAATGAAAAACTGTTTTTT | CASSLGRGSHATNEKLFF
TRBJ2-7 | NA | 15 | NA | TRBV7-9 | TGTGCCAGCATGTTCTCGGACAGTGGGGCAGCCGAGCAGTACTTC | CASMFSDSGAAEQYF
TRBJ1-4 | NA | 13 | NA | TRBV30 | TGTGCCTGGAGTCTTACAGGGCAAGAAAAACTGTTTTTT | CAWSLTGQEKLFF
TRBJ2-3 | NA | 13 | NA | TRBV11-3 | TGTGCCAGCAGCAGGGACATAGAAGATACGCAGTATTTT | CASSRDIEDTQYF
TRBJ2-2 | NA | 13 | NA | TRBV7-2 | TGTGCCAGCAGCTTACCAGGATCCGGGGAGCTGTTTTTT | CASSLPGSGELFF
TRBJ2-7 | NA | 16 | few | TRBV12-1 | TGTGCCAGCAGCTTTTCCGCTAGCGATGATACCTACGAGCAGTACTTC | CASSFSASDDTYEQYF
TRBJ1-4 | NA | 15 | NA | TRBV25-1 | TGTGCCAGCAGCGTCGTAGGGGAAGGAAATGAAAAACTGTTTTTT | CASSVVGEGNEKLFF
TRBJ1-6 | TRBD1 | 17 | NA | TRBV4-3 | TGCGCCAGCAGCCAAACAGGGGACATCTCCTATAATTCACCCCTCCACTTT | CASSQTGDISYNSPLHF
TRBJ2-5 | TRBD1 | 14 | NA | TRBV11-2 | TGTGCCAGCAGCGAAAGGACAGGGGTAGAGACCCAGTACTTC | CASSERTGVETQYF
TRBJ1-4 | TRBD1 | 18 | NA | TRBV3-1/TRBV3-2 | TGTGCCAGCAGCCCCTGGGGGACAGGGATAGGCACTAATGAAAAACTGTTTTTT | CASSPWGTGIGTNEKLFF
TRBJ1-1 | NA | 16 | NA | TRBV15 | TGTGCCACCAGCAGGGGCTACGGATCTTCGAACACTGAAGCTTTCTTT | CATSRGYGSSNTEAFF
TRBJ1-2 | NA | 14 | NA | TRBV5-6 | TGTGCCAGCAGCCAAGGGGGGGCCGACTATGGCTACACCTTC | CASSQGGADYGYTF
TRBJ2-7 | NA | 16 | NA | TRBV20-1 | TGCAGTGCTAGTATGTCCGGGATAAACCCCCTATACGAGCAGTACTTC | CSASMSGINPLYEQYF
TRBJ1-1 | NA | 14 | NA | TRBV29-1 | TGCAGCGTTGGGAGCGGCTACATGAACACTGAAGCTTTCTTT | CSVGSGYMNTEAFF
TRBJ2-7 | TRBD1 | 16 | NA | TRBV7-6 | TGTGCCAGCAGCTCCCGTCAGGGGGTTAGCTCCTACGAGCAGTACTTC | CASSSRQGVSSYEQYF
TRBJ1-2 | TRBD1 | 12 | NA | TRBV6-5 | TGTGCCAGCAGCGGGACAGGGGATGGCTACACCTTC | CASSGTGDGYTF
TRBJ1-1 | NA | 13 | NA | TRBV30 | TGTGCCTGGATCCGCCCAGCGGGCACTGAAGCTTTCTTT | CAWIRPAGTEAFF
TRBJ1-1 | NA | 12 | NA | TRBV19 | TGTGCCAGTAGTATACCAGAGGCTGAAGCTTTCTTT | CASSIPEAEAFF
TRBJ2-1 | TRBD1 | 14 | NA | TRBV9 | TGTGCCAGCAGTGGACAGGGGGCGGGATATGAGCAGTTCTTC | CASSGQGAGYEQFF
TRBJ1-1 | NA | 12 | NA | TRBV19 | TGTGCCAGTGACGGGGTTCGCACTGAAGCTTTCTTT | CASDGVRTEAFF
TRBJ1-5 | NA | 15 | NA | TRBV3-1/TRBV3-2 | TGTGCCAGCAGCCACCGAGACAGCCTCAATCAGCCCCAGCATTTT | CASSHRDSLNQPQHF
TRBJ1-1 | NA | 13 | NA | TRBV29-1 | TGCAGCGTTGAACCAGGGGCAGGCACTGAAGCTTTCTTT | CSVEPGAGTEAFF
TRBJ1-5 | TRBD1 | 16 | NA | TRBV4-3 | TGCGCCAGCAGCCTCACGATGGACAGGGGCAATCAGCCCCAGCATTTT | CASSLTMDRGNQPQHF
TRBJ2-5 | TRBD2 | 15 | NA | TRBV5-4 | TGTGCCAGCAGCTCCCTAGCGGGGGCGCAAGAGACCCAGTACTTC | CASSSLAGAQETQYF
TRBJ2-7 | NA | 13 | medium-sized | TRBV7-3 | TGTGCCAGCAGCCCGGGACTTCAATACGAGCAGTACTTC | CASSPGLQYEQYF
TRBJ1-1 | NA | 13 | NA | TRBV4-3 | TGCGCCAGCAGCCAGACAGCGAACACTGAAGCTTTCTTT | CASSQTANTEAFF
TRBJ1-1 | NA | 13 | NA | TRBV23-1 | TGCGCCAGCTTCACCGACAAGAACACTGAAGCTTTCTTT | CASFTDKNTEAFF
TRBJ1-5 | NA | 13 | NA | TRBV7-9 | TGTGCCAGCAGCTTGGGGCAGGGTCAGCCCCAGCATTTT | CASSLGQGQPQHF
TRBJ1-2 | TRBD1 | 15 | NA | TRBV4-1 | TGCGCCAGCAGCCAAGACGCAGGGGGTTATTATGGCTACACCTTC | CASSQDAGGYYGYTF
TRBJ2-5 | TRBD2 | 15 | NA | TRBV3-1/TRBV3-2 | TGTGCCAGCAGCCAACAGCGGGGGAGAAGTGAGACCCAGTACTTC | CASSQQRGRSETQYF
TRBJ2-7 | TRBD2 | 13 | few | TRBV7-3 | TGTGCCAGCAGCTCCTTTAGCGGGGAGCGGCAGTACTTC | CASSSFSGERQYF
TRBJ1-1 | NA | 14 | NA | TRBV10-2 | TGCGCCAGCACCTTGGGACTTACGAACACTGAAGCTTTCTTT | CASTLGLTNTEAFF
TRBJ2-1 | NA | 14 | NA | TRBV7-2 | TGTGCCAGCAGCTTAGGGGGGGTAAGGGGTGAGCAGTTCTTC | CASSLGGVRGEQFF
TRBJ1-1 | NA | 14 | NA | TRBV30 | TGTACCTGGATCAAGAGGAGGTTGAACACTGAAGCTTTCTTT | CTWIKRRLNTEAFF
TRBJ1-4 | NA | 19 | once | TRBV30 | TGTGCCTGTAGCAGGCCGGGGACAAATGGTGGTAGTACTAATGAAAAACTGTTTTTT | CACSRPGTNGGSTNEKLFF
TRBJ2-2 | NA | 14 | once | TRBV20-1 | TGCAGTGCTAGTCCGCAGGCGAACACCGGGGAGCTGTTTTTT | CSASPQANTGELFF
TRBJ1-6 | TRBD1 | 15 | NA | TRBV15 | TGTGCCACCGCACGAGACAGGGGAGGGAATTCACCCCTCCACTTT | CATARDRGGNSPLHF
TRBJ1-6 | NA | 17 | NA | TRBV27 | TGTGCCAGCAGTCAACCGCGGGGGGCTAAGGATAATTCACCCCTCCACTTT | CASSQPRGAKDNSPLHF
TRBJ2-5 | TRBD1 | 15 | NA | TRBV6-5 | TGTGCCAGCAGTTTTATGGGACAGGGCCAAGAGACCCAGTACTTC | CASSFMGQGQETQYF